This TCR beta chain was found in a study of siplizumab effects on memory and regulatory T cells. The CDR3 consists of 14 residues. The V end was cut by 8 bases, the J end by 7 bases, with 18 bases between. Per germline, CDR1 ENHRY and CDR2 SYGVKD. On this clone itself: The antigen is undetermined.

General study points: Memory cells seemed less diverse than naive T cells, which seemed major alloresponse contributors. Neither a naive nor a memory phenotype was assignable to roughly 80-95% of proliferating CD4+ or CD8+ clones. Unstimulated subsets were the mapping target of only a minor fraction of alloreactive clones.

TCRdb keeps only in-frame clones here, not all; method: immunoSEQ multiplex PCR. The table records some 97,000 clones, 94% of them present only once. Material for sequencing was Tregs sorted from blood. The receptor was isolated from a human donor in good health. This chain connects TRBV10-3 to TRBJ2-1; D possibly corresponds to TRBD2 (5 bases). The CDR3, as DNA: TGTGCCATCGGTTCCTATGTAGGCGGGAATGAGCAGTTCTTC. Its protein is CAIGSYVGGNEQFF.